These T cell receptor beta chains were read from a single sample in a study of cytomegalovirus exposure and HLA in healthy donors. The protocol was immunoSEQ multiplex PCR, while the TCRdb copy is restricted to in-frame clones and leaves out a portion. The sample has around 130,000 clones; roughly 70% are singletons. The sample consisted of PBMCs. The source of these receptors is a middle-aged man in good health and CMV-seropositive. The CDR3 runs from the conserved cysteine through the conserved F or W. A D gene is named only where the DNA matches it firmly. Size tells how often a clone was seen (once, few, many) or the class of an expanded clone, and some rows leave it out.

. | . | TRBJ2-1 | TRBV30 | CAWSGGTSYNEQFF | TGTGCCTGGAGCGGAGGGACCTCCTACAATGAGCAGTTCTTC
. | . | TRBJ2-2 | TRBV5-8 | CASSHAVRNTGELFF | TGTGCCAGCAGCCACGCCGTGAGGAACACCGGGGAGCTGTTTTTT
. | . | TRBJ1-5 | TRBV5-5 | CASSLSGLSNQPQHF | TGTGCCAGCAGCTTGAGCGGCCTAAGCAATCAGCCCCAGCATTTT
. | . | TRBJ2-7 | TRBV6-5 | CASRQDYEQYF | TGTGCCAGCCGGCAGGATTACGAGCAGTACTTC
TRBD2 | once | TRBJ2-1 | TRBV5-1 | CASSLVPGRGEQFF | TGCGCCAGCAGCTTGGTCCCGGGGAGGGGTGAGCAGTTCTTC
TRBD1 | . | TRBJ2-1 | TRBV25-1 | CASTPGQGHSLQFF | TGTGCCAGCACTCCGGGACAGGGCCACAGTTTGCAGTTCTTC
. | . | TRBJ1-2 | TRBV6-6 | CASSDLGRAVGYTF | TGTGCCAGCAGCGACCTGGGCAGGGCGGTTGGCTACACCTTC
. | . | TRBJ1-6 | TRBV6-1 | CASSESGSYNSPLHF | TGTGCCAGCAGTGAATCAGGCTCCTATAATTCACCCCTCCACTTT
. | . | TRBJ2-5 | TRBV7-2 | CASSFRGLAETQYF | TGTGCCAGCAGTTTCAGGGGCCTGGCAGAGACCCAGTACTTC
. | once | TRBJ1-1 | TRBV12-5 | CASGLAGKVLAEAFF | TGTGCTAGTGGTTTGGCCGGGAAAGTCCTCGCTGAAGCTTTCTTT
TRBD2 | . | TRBJ2-2 | TRBV7-8 | CASSLVRPAGGPGELFF | TGTGCCAGCAGCTTAGTGAGGCCGGCGGGGGGGCCCGGGGAGCTGTTTTTT
. | . | TRBJ1-3 | TRBV5-6 | CASSFLPDTGNTIYF | TGTGCCAGCAGCTTTCTCCCAGATACTGGAAACACCATATATTTT
TRBD1 | . | TRBJ2-5 | TRBV29-1 | CSVIVRTGSETQYF | TGCAGCGTTATCGTGAGGACAGGTTCGGAGACCCAGTACTTC
TRBD1 | . | TRBJ1-5 | TRBV30 | CATRGQGGNQPQHF | TGTGCCACGAGGGGACAGGGCGGCAATCAGCCCCAGCATTTT
TRBD2 | . | TRBJ2-4 | TRBV19 | CASSHPGGLQYF | TGTGCCAGTAGTCACCCGGGAGGCCTTCAGTACTTC
. | . | TRBJ1-4 | TRBV6-1 | CASSERAAGPGKLFF | TGTGCCAGCAGTGAACGGGCGGCAGGGCCCGGGAAACTGTTTTTT
. | . | TRBJ1-3 | TRBV11-2 | CASSHNPSGRNTIYF | TGTGCCAGCAGCCACAATCCCTCGGGGAGGAACACCATATATTTT